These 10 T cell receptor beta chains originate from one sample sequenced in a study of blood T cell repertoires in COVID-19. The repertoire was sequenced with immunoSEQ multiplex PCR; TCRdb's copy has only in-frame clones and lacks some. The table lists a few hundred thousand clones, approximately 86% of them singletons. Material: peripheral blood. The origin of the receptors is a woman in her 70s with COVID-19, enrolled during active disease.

The CDR3 coding sequence is TGTGCCAGCAGGCAGCGGGTTTACAATGAGCAGTTCTTC. Protein sequence: CASRQRVYNEQFF. This chain links TRBV2 with TRBJ2-1; possible D gene TRBD2, 6 bases. The CDR3 has 13 amino acids. The V gene lost 6 bases and the J gene lost 4 bases, with 10 bases spanning the gap. CDR1 is SNHLY, CDR2 FYNNEI, per germline.

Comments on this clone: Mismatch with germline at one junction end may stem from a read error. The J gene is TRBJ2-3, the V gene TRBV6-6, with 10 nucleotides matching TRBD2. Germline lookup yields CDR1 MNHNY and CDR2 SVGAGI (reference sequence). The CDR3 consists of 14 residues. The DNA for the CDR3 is TGTGCCAGCAGTTACTCGGCCGGGACTAGCGAATTCGGGTTT. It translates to CASSYSAGTSEFGF.

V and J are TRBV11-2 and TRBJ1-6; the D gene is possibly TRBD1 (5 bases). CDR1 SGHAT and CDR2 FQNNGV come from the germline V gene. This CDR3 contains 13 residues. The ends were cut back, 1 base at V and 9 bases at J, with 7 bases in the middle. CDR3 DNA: TGTGCCAGCAGCTTAGGGGGGGGTTCACCCCTCCACTTT. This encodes CASSLGGGSPLHF. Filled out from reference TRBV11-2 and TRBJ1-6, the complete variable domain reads EAGVAQSPRYKIIEKRQSVAFWCNPISGHATLYWYQQILGQGPKLLIQFQNNGVVDDSQLPKDRFSAERLKGVDSTLKIQPAKLEDSAVYLCASSLGGGSPLHFGNGTRLTVT.

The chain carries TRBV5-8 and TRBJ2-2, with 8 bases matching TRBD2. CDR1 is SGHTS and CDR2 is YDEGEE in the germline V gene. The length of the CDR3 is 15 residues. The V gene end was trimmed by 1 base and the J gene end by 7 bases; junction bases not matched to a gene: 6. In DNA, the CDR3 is TGTGCCAGCAGCTTGACCGGGGGGGCTTACGGGGAGCTGTTTTTT. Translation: CASSLTGGAYGELFF.

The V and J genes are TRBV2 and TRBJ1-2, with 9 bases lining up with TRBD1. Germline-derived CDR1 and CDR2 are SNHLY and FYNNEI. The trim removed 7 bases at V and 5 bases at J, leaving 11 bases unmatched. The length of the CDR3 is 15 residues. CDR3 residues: CASKEDRGDGYGYTF. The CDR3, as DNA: TGTGCCAGCAAAGAGGACAGGGGAGATGGTTATGGCTACACCTTC.

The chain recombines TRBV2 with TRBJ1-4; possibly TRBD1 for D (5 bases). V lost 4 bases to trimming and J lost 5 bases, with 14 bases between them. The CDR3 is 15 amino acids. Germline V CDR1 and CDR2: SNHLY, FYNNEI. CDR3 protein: CASSATGTRNEKLFF. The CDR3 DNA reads TGTGCCAGCAGTGCGACGGGGACTAGAAATGAAAAACTGTTTTTT. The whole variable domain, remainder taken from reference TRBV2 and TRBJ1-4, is EPEVTQTPSHQVTQMGQEVILRCVPISNHLYFYWYRQILGQKVEFLVSFYNNEISEKSEIFDDQFSVERPDGSNFTLKIRSTKLEDSAMYFCASSATGTRNEKLFFGSGTQLSVL.

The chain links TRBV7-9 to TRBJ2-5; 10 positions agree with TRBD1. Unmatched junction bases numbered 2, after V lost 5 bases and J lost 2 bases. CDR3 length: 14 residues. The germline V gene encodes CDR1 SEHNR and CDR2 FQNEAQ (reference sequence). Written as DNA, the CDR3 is TGTGCCAGCAGCCGACAGGGGGCTCAAGAGACCCAGTACTTC. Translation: CASSRQGAQETQYF.

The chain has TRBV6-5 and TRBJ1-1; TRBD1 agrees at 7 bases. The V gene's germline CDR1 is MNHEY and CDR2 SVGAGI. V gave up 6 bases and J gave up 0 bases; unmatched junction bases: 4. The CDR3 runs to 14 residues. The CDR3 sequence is CASRVQGMNTEAFF. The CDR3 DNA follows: TGTGCCAGCAGGGTACAGGGGATGAACACTGAAGCTTTCTTT.

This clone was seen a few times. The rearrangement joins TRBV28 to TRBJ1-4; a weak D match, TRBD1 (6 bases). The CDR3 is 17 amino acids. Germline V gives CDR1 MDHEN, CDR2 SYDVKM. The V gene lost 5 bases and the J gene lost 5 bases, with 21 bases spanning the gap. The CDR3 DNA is TGTGCCAGCAGTCTACCCGGGACAAGCCTACGGAATGAAAAACTGTTTTTT. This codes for CASSLPGTSLRNEKLFF.

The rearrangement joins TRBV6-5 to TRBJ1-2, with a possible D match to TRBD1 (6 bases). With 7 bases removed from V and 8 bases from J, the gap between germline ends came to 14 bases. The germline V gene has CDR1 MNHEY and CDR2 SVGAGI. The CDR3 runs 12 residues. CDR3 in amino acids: CASTQGYTGYTF. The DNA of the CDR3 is TGTGCCAGCACCCAGGGGTATACGGGCTACACCTTC.